This entry lists 21 T cell receptor beta chains sequenced from one sample in a study of control samples from healthy donors and cancer patients. Generated by immunoSEQ multiplex PCR, the TCRdb table keeps only in-frame clones and is missing some. The data hold roughly 170,000 clones, with 88% observed a single time. Sequencing used blood. Receptor source: a woman aged 25 to 45 in good health.

The V call is TRBV19, the J call TRBJ2-5; 14 nucleotides match TRBD2. Per the germline V gene, CDR1 is LNHDA and CDR2 is SQIVND (reference sequence). V lost 3 bases and J lost 0; bases outside the gene matches: 3. CDR3 length equals 17 residues. The CDR3 loop is CASSMGLAGEYQETQYF. DNA of the CDR3: TGTGCCAGTAGTATGGGACTAGCGGGGGAGTACCAAGAGACCCAGTACTTC.

The chain links TRBV15 to TRBJ2-6; D gene uncertain. The V and J ends lost 3 bases and 0 bases respectively, with 9 bases between them. Germline CDR1 and CDR2: LNHNV and YYDKDF (reference sequence). This CDR3 has 16 residues. The CDR3, as DNA: TGTGCCACCAGCAGGGTCGCGTTCTCTGGGGCCAACGTCCTGACTTTC. Protein: CATSRVAFSGANVLTF.

CDR3 in amino acids: CASSLNSGGENTQYF. The CDR3 DNA follows: TGCGCCAGCAGCTTAAATAGCGGGGGGGAGAATACGCAGTATTTT. The J gene is TRBJ2-3, the V gene TRBV5-1; 11 bases fit TRBD2. Germline lookup yields CDR1 SGHRS and CDR2 YFSETQ. This CDR3 is 15 amino acids long. V was pared by 2 bases and J by 7 bases, with 6 bases of the junction left unmatched.

The chain uses TRBV4-1 and TRBJ1-1, with a weak D call TRBD1 (5 bases). The germline V gene encodes CDR1 MGHRA and CDR2 YSYEKL. Trimming removed 1 base from V and 2 bases from J, with 20 bases in between. The CDR3 runs to 18 residues. DNA for the CDR3: TGCGCCAGCAGCCAAGCAATGGGTACTGAAGGGGCCAACACTGAAGCTTTCTTT. This sequence encodes CASSQAMGTEGANTEAFF.

V gene TRBV6-5 combines with J gene TRBJ1-6; perhaps TRBD1 as D (5 bases). V dropped 8 bases and J dropped 9 bases, with 17 bases sitting between them. CDR3 length equals 14 residues. Germline V gives CDR1 MNHEY, CDR2 SVGAGI. The DNA for the CDR3 is TGTGCCAGCGGCAGACAGATTGTGGGTTCACCCCTCCACTTT. Its translation is CASGRQIVGSPLHF.

The chain employs TRBV3-1 (or the pseudogene TRBV3-2) and TRBJ2-1, with 14 bases that match TRBD2. This CDR3 is 18 amino acids long. CDR1 is LGHDT and CDR2 is YNNKEL in the germline V gene (reference sequence). V shed 1 base and J 4 bases; nucleotides not matched to a gene: 6. CDR3 DNA sequence: TGTGCCAGCAGCCAAGGGACTAGCGGGAGGAAGGGGTACAATGAGCAGTTCTTC. Translating it yields CASSQGTSGRKGYNEQFF.

The J gene is TRBJ2-5, the V gene TRBV9, with TRBD2 matching 12 bases. The J segment lost 0 bases and the V segment lost 1 base, leaving 1 base of the junction unmatched. The length of the CDR3 is 16 residues. Germline V gene lookup returns CDR1 SGDLS and CDR2 YYNGEE. CDR3 sequence reads: CASSVLAGGYQETQYF. The CDR3 bases are TGTGCCAGCAGCGTACTAGCGGGGGGGTACCAAGAGACCCAGTACTTC.

The V call is TRBV27, the J call TRBJ2-7; D remains unclear. Germline CDR1 reads MNHEY; CDR2 reads SMNVEV (reference sequence). The length of the CDR3 is 11 residues. Deletions cut 7 bases from V and 4 bases from J, with 8 bases between. The CDR3 is CASIRGYEQYF. The CDR3 DNA reads TGTGCCAGCATTCGTGGGTACGAGCAGTACTTC.

This chain links TRBV3-1 (or the pseudogene TRBV3-2) with TRBJ2-3; 11 bases line up with TRBD2. From germline, CDR1 is LGHDT and CDR2 YNNKEL (reference sequence). The ends lost 4 bases at V and 2 bases at J; junction bases unmatched: 5. This CDR3 has 16 amino acids. The CDR3 spells CASSLRLAGITDTQYF. As DNA, the CDR3 is TGTGCCAGCAGCCTGAGACTAGCGGGAATCACAGATACGCAGTATTTT.

V and J are TRBV19 and TRBJ2-7, with 11 nucleotides matching TRBD2. Germline V gene sequence: CDR1 LNHDA, CDR2 SQIVND (reference sequence). V lost 4 bases, J lost 3 bases, and 5 bases stayed unmatched. The CDR3 runs to 15 residues. The chain's CDR3 is CASSKGLAVNYEQYF. Here the CDR3 DNA reads TGTGCCAGTAGTAAGGGACTAGCGGTGAACTACGAGCAGTACTTC. Together with reference TRBV19 and TRBJ2-7, the CDR3 gives the full variable domain: DGGITQSPKYLFRKEGQNVTLSCEQNLNHDAMYWYRQDPGQGLRLIYYSQIVNDFQKGDIAEGYSVSREKKESFPLTVTSAQKNPTAFYLCASSKGLAVNYEQYFGPGTRLTVT.

This sequence joins TRBV7-6 and TRBJ2-7; D is possibly TRBD2 (6 bases). This CDR3 comprises 16 residues. With 5 bases removed from V and 2 bases from J, the gap between germline ends came to 19 bases. From germline, CDR1 is SGHVS and CDR2 FNYEAQ. CDR3 sequence (DNA): TGTGCCAGCAGCCACAGTGGGCAGGGAGGTGCCTACGAGCAGTACTTC. Translating it yields CASSHSGQGGAYEQYF.

The V and J genes are TRBV24-1 and TRBJ2-1; 7 bases match TRBD1. CDR3 length: 14 residues. Unmatched junction bases numbered 4, after V lost 5 bases and J lost 4 bases. From germline, CDR1 is KGHDR and CDR2 SFDVKD. CDR3 in amino acids: CATSASDRYNEQFF. CDR3 DNA sequence: TGTGCCACCAGTGCCTCGGACAGGTACAATGAGCAGTTCTTC.

The V and J genes are TRBV18 and TRBJ1-5; the D gene is possibly TRBD1 (5 bases). CDR1 is KGHSH, CDR2 LQKENI, per germline. V lost 2 bases, J lost 5 bases, and 19 bases lay in between. This CDR3 is 17 amino acids long. The CDR3 region has the DNA TGTGCCAGCTCACCAATGGCAGTCACTGGGGGGGATCAGCCCCAGCATTTT. Translated: CASSPMAVTGGDQPQHF.

The chain couples TRBV4-1 to TRBJ2-1, with 8 bases lining up with TRBD1. This CDR3 is 17 amino acids long. V was pared by 3 bases and J by 4 bases, with 11 bases of the junction left unmatched. The germline V gene has CDR1 MGHRA and CDR2 YSYEKL. As DNA, the CDR3 is TGCGCCAGCAGCCATCCTTCAAGGACAGGGTTTTACAATGAGCAGTTCTTC. Translating it yields CASSHPSRTGFYNEQFF.

V and J are TRBV6-5 and TRBJ1-1; D unresolved. Germline-derived CDR1 and CDR2 are MNHEY and SVGAGI. The CDR3 has 15 residues. V was pared by 2 bases and J by 3 bases, with 13 bases between. The CDR3 bases are TGTGCCAGCAGTTACGCTGGTAAAGTGGACACTGAAGCTTTCTTT. Translating it yields CASSYAGKVDTEAFF.

V usage is TRBV28 and J usage is TRBJ1-1; a weak D match, TRBD1 (6 bases). Trimming cost V 7 bases and J 2 bases, with 20 bases left between them. The CDR3 totals 16 residues. From germline, CDR1 is MDHEN and CDR2 SYDVKM. The CDR3 sequence: CASTPLGAGGNTEAFF. In nucleotides, the CDR3 is TGTGCCAGCACTCCCCTGGGGGCAGGAGGCAACACTGAAGCTTTCTTT.

The chain has TRBV9 and TRBJ2-1, with a tentative D call TRBD1 (5 bases). The CDR3 contains 13 residues. V shed 4 bases and J shed 5 bases, with 10 bases lying between them. Germline V gene data show CDR1 as SGDLS and CDR2 as YYNGEE. The CDR3 loop is CASSKDSHNEQFF. In DNA, the CDR3 is TGTGCCAGCAGCAAAGACAGCCACAATGAGCAGTTCTTC.

In DNA, the CDR3 is TGCGCCAGCAGCTTGAACCCACCAGGGATCAGCTCTGGAAACACCATATATTTT. Amino acid sequence: CASSLNPPGISSGNTIYF. The V gene is TRBV5-1, the J gene TRBJ1-3; tentative D call: TRBD1 (5 bases). The CDR3 sequence is 18 residues long. V shed 1 base and J shed 0 bases, with 17 bases lying between them. Germline CDR1 SGHRS, CDR2 YFSETQ.

The V call is TRBV3-1 (or the pseudogene TRBV3-2), the J call TRBJ1-4; 8 nucleotides match TRBD1. The V and J ends lost 0 bases and 4 bases, in that order; junction bases with no gene match: 4. Germline V CDR1 and CDR2: LGHDT, YNNKEL (reference sequence). This CDR3 is built from 16 residues. CDR3: CASSQDPTGDNEKLFF. The DNA for the CDR3 is TGTGCCAGCAGCCAAGATCCGACAGGGGATAATGAAAAACTGTTTTTT.

This chain uses TRBV10-3 with TRBJ2-2, with 8 nucleotides matching TRBD1. Germline CDR1 and CDR2: ENHRY and SYGVKD. CDR3 length equals 16 residues. Germline trimming cut 3 bases from V and 5 bases from J; bases unmatched to any gene: 8. CDR3 coding DNA: TGTGCCATCAGTGAACAGGGGGGATTGGGGACCGGGGAGCTGTTTTTT. Protein sequence: CAISEQGGLGTGELFF.

V gene TRBV13 combines with J gene TRBJ2-3; TRBD2 agrees at 8 bases. The CDR3 runs 15 residues. Germline V gene sequence: CDR1 PRHDT, CDR2 FYEKMQ (reference sequence). The V segment lost 5 bases and the J segment 3 bases; nucleotides outside the gene matches: 7. The CDR3 DNA reads as TGTGCCAGCAGCAATTTAGCGGGAAATACAGATACGCAGTATTTT. Amino acids: CASSNLAGNTDTQYF.